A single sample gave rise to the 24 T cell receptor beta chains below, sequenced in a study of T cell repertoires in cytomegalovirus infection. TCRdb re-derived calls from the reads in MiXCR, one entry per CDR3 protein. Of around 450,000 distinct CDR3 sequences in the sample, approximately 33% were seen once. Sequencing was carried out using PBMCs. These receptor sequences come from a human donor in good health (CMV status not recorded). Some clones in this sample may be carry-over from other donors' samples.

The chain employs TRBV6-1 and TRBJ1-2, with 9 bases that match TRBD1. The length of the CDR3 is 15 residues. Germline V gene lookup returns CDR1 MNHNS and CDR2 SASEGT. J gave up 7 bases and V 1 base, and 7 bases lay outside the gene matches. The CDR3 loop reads CASSEGLTGGRGYTF. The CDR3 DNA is TGTGCCAGCAGTGAAGGGCTGACAGGGGGTCGTGGCTACACCTTC.

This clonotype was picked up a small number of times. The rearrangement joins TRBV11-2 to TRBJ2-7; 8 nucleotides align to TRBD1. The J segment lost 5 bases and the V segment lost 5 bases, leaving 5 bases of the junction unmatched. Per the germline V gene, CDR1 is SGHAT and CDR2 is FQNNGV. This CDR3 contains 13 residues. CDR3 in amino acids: CASSRDRGHEQYF. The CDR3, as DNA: TGTGCCAGCAGCCGTGACAGGGGCCACGAGCAGTACTTC.

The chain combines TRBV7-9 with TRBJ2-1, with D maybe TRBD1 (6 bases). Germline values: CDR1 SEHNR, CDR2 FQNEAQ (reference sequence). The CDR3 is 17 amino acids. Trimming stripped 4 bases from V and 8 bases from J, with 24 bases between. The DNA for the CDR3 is TGTGCCAGCAGCTCCTCCTTAGACAGGCCGGCGGCCCATGAGCAGTTCTTC. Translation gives CASSSSLDRPAAHEQFF.

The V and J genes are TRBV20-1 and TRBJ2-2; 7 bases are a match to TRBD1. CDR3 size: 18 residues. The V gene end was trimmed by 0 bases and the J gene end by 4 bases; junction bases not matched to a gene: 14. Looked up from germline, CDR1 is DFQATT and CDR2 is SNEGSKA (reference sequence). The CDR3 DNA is TGCAGTGCTAGAGACCGGACAGGAGACTACTGGAGCACCGGGGAGCTGTTTTTT. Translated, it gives CSARDRTGDYWSTGELFF.

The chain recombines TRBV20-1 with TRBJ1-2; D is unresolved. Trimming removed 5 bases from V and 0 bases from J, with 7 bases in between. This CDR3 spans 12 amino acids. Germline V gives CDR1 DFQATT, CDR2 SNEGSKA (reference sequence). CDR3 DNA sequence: TGCAGTGCTCCGACCGCTAACTATGGCTACACCTTC. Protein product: CSAPTANYGYTF.

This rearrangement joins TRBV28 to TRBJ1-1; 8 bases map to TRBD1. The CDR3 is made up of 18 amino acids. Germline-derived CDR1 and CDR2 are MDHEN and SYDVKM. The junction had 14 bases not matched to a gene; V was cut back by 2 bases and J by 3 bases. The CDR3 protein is CASSLRWRAGGAYTEAFF. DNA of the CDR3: TGTGCCAGCAGTTTAAGGTGGCGGGCAGGGGGCGCGTACACTGAAGCTTTCTTT.

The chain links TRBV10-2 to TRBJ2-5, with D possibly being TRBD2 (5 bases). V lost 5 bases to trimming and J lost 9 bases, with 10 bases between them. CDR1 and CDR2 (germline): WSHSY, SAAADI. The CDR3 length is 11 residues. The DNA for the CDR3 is TGCGCCAGCAGTAGTGAGGAGGCCCAGTACTTC. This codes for CASSSEEAQYF.

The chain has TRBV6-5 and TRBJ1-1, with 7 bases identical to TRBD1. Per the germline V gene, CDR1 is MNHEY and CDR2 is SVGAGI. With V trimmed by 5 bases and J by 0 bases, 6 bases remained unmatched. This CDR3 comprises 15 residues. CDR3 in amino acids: CASSDAGGVNTEAFF. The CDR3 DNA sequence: TGTGCCAGCAGTGACGCAGGGGGGGTGAACACTGAAGCTTTCTTT.

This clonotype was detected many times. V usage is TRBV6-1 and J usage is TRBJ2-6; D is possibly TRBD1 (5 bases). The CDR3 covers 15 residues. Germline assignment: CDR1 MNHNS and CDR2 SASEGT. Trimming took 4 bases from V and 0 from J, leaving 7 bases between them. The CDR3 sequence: CASSGDSSGANVLTF. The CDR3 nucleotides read TGTGCCAGCAGTGGCGACAGCTCTGGGGCCAACGTCCTGACTTTC.

The chain's CDR3 is CASSIVQGSNQPQHF. For the CDR3, the DNA is TGTGCCAGTAGTATAGTCCAGGGTAGCAATCAGCCCCAGCATTTT. The V gene is TRBV19, the J gene TRBJ1-5; tentatively, D is TRBD1 (5 bases). Germline assignment: CDR1 LNHDA and CDR2 SQIVND (reference sequence). Trimming cost V 1 base and J 0 bases, with 7 bases left between them. The CDR3 sequence is 15 residues long.

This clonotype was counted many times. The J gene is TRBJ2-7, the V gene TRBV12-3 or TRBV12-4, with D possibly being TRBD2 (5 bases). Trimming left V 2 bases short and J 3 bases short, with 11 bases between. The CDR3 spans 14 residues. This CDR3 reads CASSLLASYYEQYF. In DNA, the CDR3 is TGTGCCAGCAGTTTACTGGCTAGCTACTACGAGCAGTACTTC.

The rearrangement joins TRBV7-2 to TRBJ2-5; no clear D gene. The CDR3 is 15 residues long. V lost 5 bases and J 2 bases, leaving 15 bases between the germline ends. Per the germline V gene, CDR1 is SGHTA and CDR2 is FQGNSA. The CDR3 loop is CASSNEKQAQETQYF. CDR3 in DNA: TGTGCCAGCAGCAACGAGAAGCAGGCACAAGAGACCCAGTACTTC. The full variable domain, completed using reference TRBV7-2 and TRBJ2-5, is GAGVSQSPSNKVTEKGKDVELRCDPISGHTALYWYRQSLGQGLEFLIYFQGNSAPDKSGLPSDRFSAERTGGSVSTLTIQRTQQEDSAVYLCASSNEKQAQETQYFGPGTRLLVL.

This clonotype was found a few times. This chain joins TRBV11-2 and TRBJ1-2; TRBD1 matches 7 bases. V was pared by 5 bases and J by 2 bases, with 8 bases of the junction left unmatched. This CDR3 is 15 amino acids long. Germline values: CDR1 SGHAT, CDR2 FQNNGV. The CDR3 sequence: CASSPDRDLNYGYTF. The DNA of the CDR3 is TGTGCCAGCAGCCCTGACAGGGATCTAAACTATGGCTACACCTTC. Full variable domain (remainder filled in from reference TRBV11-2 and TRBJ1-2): EAGVAQSPRYKIIEKRQSVAFWCNPISGHATLYWYQQILGQGPKLLIQFQNNGVVDDSQLPKDRFSAERLKGVDSTLKIQPAKLEDSAVYLCASSPDRDLNYGYTFGSGTRLTVV.

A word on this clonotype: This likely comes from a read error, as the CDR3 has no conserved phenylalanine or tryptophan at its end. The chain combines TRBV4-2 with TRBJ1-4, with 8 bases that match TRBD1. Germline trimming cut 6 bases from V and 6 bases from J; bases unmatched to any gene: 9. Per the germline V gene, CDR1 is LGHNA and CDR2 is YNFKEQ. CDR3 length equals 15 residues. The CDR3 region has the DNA TGTGCCAGCAGGCGCCAGGGGGCGCGGGATGAAAAACTGTTTTGT. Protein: CASRRQGARDEKLFC.

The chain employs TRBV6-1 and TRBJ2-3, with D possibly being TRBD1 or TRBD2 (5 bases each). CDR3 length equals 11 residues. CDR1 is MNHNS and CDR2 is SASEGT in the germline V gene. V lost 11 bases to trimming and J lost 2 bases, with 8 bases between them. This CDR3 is CAEGNTDTQYF. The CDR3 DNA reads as TGTGCCGAGGGGAACACAGATACGCAGTATTTT.

DNA for the CDR3: TGCAGTGCTAGCCCAGAGCCGAACACTGAAGCTTTCTTT. This codes for CSASPEPNTEAFF. This chain connects TRBV20-1 to TRBJ1-1; D is ambiguous. The CDR3 totals 13 residues. Germline loops: CDR1 DFQATT, CDR2 SNEGSKA (reference sequence). V lost 3 bases and J lost 1, with 9 bases in between.

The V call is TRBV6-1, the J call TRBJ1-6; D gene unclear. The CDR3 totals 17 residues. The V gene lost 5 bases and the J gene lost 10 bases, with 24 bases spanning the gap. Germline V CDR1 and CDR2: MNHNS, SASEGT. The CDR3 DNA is TGTGCCAGCAGTTATCTTGGGAGGGATCATGTTAGGTCACCCCTCCACTTT. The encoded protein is CASSYLGRDHVRSPLHF.

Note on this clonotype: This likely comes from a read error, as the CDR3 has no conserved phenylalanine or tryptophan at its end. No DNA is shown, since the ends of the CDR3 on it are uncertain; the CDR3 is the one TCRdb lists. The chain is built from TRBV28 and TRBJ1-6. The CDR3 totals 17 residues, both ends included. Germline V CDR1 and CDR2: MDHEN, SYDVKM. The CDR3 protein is CASSSGRRAGINSPLHL.

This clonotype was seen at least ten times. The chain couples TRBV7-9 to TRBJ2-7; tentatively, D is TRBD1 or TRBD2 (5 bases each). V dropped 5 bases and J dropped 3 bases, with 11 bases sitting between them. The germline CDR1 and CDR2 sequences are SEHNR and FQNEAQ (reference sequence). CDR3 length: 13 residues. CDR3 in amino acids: CASSSRDGYEQYF. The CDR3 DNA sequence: TGTGCCAGCAGCAGCCGGGACGGCTACGAGCAGTACTTC.

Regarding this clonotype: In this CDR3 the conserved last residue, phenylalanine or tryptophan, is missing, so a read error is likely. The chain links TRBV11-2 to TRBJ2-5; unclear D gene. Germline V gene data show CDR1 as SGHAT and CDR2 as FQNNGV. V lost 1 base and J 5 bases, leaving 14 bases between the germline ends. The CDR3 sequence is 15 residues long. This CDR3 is CASSLVASPAETQYC. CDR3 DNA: TGTGCCAGCAGCTTAGTGGCTAGTCCAGCGGAGACCCAGTACTGC.

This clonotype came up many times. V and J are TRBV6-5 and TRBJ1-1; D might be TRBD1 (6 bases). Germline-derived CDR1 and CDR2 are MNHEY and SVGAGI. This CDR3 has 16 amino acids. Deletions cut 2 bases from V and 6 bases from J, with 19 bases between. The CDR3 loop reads CASSYTRGGGFAEAFF. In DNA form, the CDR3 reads TGTGCCAGCAGTTACACCCGAGGGGGGGGATTTGCTGAAGCTTTCTTT.

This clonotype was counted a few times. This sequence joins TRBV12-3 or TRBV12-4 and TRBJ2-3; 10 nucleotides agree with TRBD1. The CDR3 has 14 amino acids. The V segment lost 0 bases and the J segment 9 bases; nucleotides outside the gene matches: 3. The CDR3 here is CASSLAAGQGTQYF. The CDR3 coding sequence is TGTGCCAGCAGTTTAGCCGCGGGACAGGGGACGCAGTATTTT.

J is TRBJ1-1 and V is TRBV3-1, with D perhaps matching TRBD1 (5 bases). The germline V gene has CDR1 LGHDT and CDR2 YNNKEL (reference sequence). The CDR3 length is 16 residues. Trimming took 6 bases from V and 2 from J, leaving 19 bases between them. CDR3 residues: CASSQNRKGLNTEAFF. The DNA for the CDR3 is TGTGCCAGCAGTCAAAACAGGAAGGGGTTAAACACTGAAGCTTTCTTT.

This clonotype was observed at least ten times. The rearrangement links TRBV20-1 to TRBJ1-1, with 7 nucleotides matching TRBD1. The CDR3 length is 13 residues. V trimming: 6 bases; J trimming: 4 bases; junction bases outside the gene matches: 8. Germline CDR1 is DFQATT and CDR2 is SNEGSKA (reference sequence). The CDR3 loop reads CSAAPGTVTEAFF. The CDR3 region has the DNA TGCAGTGCGGCCCCCGGGACAGTCACTGAAGCTTTCTTT.